The T cell receptor (beta chain) described here comes from a study of shared clonotypes between healthy human individuals (TCRdb year 2020). For context, the study as a whole: The cohort included a few men and two women between 18 and 49 years of age. Per donor, three plates each were used for CD4 naive and CD4 memory, two for CD8 naive, and one for CD8 memory. Blood TCR repertoires of 5 or 6 healthy adults were deeply sequenced to estimate repertoire size and the extent of clonotype sharing between individuals. Different laboratories and diverse techniques were used to prepare libraries and sequence TCR repertoires, to increase sequencing depth and limit assay-specific biases. Leukapheresis yielded between about 0.94 and 8.9 billion PBMCs per donor.

Points on this clone: This receptor's antigen is unknown. No base-level quality is on record; no much larger clone is a single base apart.

CD8 naive samples consisted of CD45RO-negative cells that were positively selected for CCR7, yielding a CD45RA+CCR7+ population without TemRA cells. The donors were healthy, HIV-negative adults who had no recently reported acute infections or vaccinations. All donors were Caucasian adults living in Nashville, Tennessee, USA. After blood collection by leukapheresis, PBMCs were isolated using Ficoll-Histopaque density gradient centrifugation and then cryopreserved in the vapor phase of liquid nitrogen. Analytical flow cytometry was used to check the purity and quantity of each magnetically sorted T cell population. Genomic DNA was isolated from each sorted fraction and quantified by UV absorbance on a Nanodrop 2000c. TCR CDR3 regions were amplified from genomic DNA by multiplex PCR using the deep immunoSEQ assay. For each cell subset, the extracted genomic DNA was distributed evenly across all wells of several immunoSEQ 96-well plates, and each plate served as one replicate. For sorted subsets, approximately 0.2 ug of genomic DNA, equivalent to 25,000 to 30,000 T cell genomes, went into each replicate PCR. The purified libraries were quantified using a Qubit 3.0 fluorometer, sized with a Bioanalyzer 2100, and then quantified again using the KAPA Library Quantification kit. Every immunoSEQ 96-well plate was sequenced on a separate single-read 150-cycle Illumina NextSeq 550 flow cell. Concerning the study's data processing: Because only junctional sequences without quality scores were contained in the immunoSEQ output, filtering matching that applied to full-length reads could not be performed. To assign V/J genes and CDR3, sequences were annotated against IMGT germline references using PyIR, a Python wrapper for IgBLAST v1.9. Reads with weak V/J assignments (E-value above 1e-6), missing CDR3, stop codons, out-of-frame junctions, or ambiguous translated residues were removed. V3J clonotypes were defined as sequences sharing the same inferred V gene, J gene, and CDR3 amino acid sequence. To compute the percentage overlap between repertoires, the number of shared unique clonotypes was divided by the size of the smaller repertoire. Richness of each repertoire was evaluated using RTK rarefaction, the Chao1 estimator, and Recon v2.1 estimates of unobserved clonotypes. OLGA was used to compute generation probabilities for all TCRbeta clonotypes that the gDNA method yielded from a few donors. The table was pulled from immuneACCESS by TCRdb, which kept in-frame rearrangements only. Such tables lose some clones; where checked, under half of the loss comes from unresolved V genes, and the rest has no known cause. V, J and clone size are those of that table, while D and trimming were read from the DNA. The sample table records millions of clones; approximately 94% of these occur just once. Together, the top ten hold 0.9% to 1.4% of the sample.

Findings and caveats that apply to the study as a whole: Compared with non-shared clonotypes, clonotypes shared by all four sorted-subset donors had higher generation probabilities. The genetic and exposure-history diversity represented was limited by the small number of donors. Sampling was restricted to blood, and TCR repertoires in tissue are likely to differ from TCR repertoires in blood. Estimated clonotype richness was generally larger for naive than for memory subsets. Pairwise subsampling indicated that sequencing depth was expected to affect the degree of clonotype sharing among donors. When a few donors were compared, the shared fraction of clonotypes was roughly 5% for naive CD4, around 4% for naive CD8, 2.3% for memory CD4, and 0.35% to 0.4% for memory CD8. Even with the large sequencing depth, rarefaction of the sorted-subset datasets indicated that sequencing was incomplete.

Counted from cysteine to phenylalanine, this CDR3 has 17 amino acids. Left in the record is the CDR3 DNA by itself, 51 bases read in frame from the first base. As encoded in the germline V gene (reference sequence), CDR1 is LNHNV while CDR2 is YYDKDF. The junction shows trimming of 10 bases on V and 0 bases on J, plus 21 bases between the germline ends. Input material: naive CD8+ T cells sorted from blood. In light of the paper, this sample's cell subset or site label describes: CD45RA+CCR7+. The sequence was obtained from a man younger than 35 in good health. The chain joins TRBV15 to TRBJ1-4; TRBD1 is perhaps the D gene, given 6 matching bases. The DNA is TGTGCCATCCAGAACTGGGACACTCAAGCAACTAATGAAAAACTGTTTTTT. Its amino acids are CAIQNWDTQATNEKLFF.